Each of the 19 T cell receptor beta chains below was sequenced from the same sample in a study of T-cell reconstitution after alpha-beta-depleted transplantation in children. Whole-study findings and limits: Newly generated T cells supplied most T-cell counts and diversity one year post-transplant.

The antigens these receptors bind are not known. Using unique molecular identifiers, the investigators prepared the TCRbeta library. TCRdb processed the PCR reads anew with MiXCR; each CDR3 protein has one entry. The sample shows a few hundred thousand distinct CDR3 sequences, less than 9.5% of them seen only once. Here the sequenced sample was peripheral blood, taken 360 days after TCRalphabeta/CD19-depleted stem cell transplant. The source is a female patient under 10 years old who had a stem cell transplant for Fanconi anemia, so the T cells may come from the graft donor.

This clonotype was counted only a few times. This chain links TRBV4-3 with TRBJ2-2; no definite D call. The germline V gene encodes CDR1 LGHNA and CDR2 YSLEER. Trimming stripped 3 bases from V and 8 bases from J, with 13 bases between. This CDR3 region has 14 residues. CDR3 loop: CASSQGRVSGELFF. The CDR3 DNA reads TGCGCCAGCAGCCAGGGTAGGGTGTCAGGGGAGCTGTTTTTT.

In its sample, this clonotype was seen many times. This rearrangement joins TRBV29-1 to TRBJ1-1; D unclear. The germline V and J ends were trimmed by 4 bases and 5 bases, with 14 bases remaining between them. This CDR3 comprises 13 residues. Germline V gene data show CDR1 as SQVTM and CDR2 as ANQGSEA. Written as DNA, the CDR3 is TGCAGCGTTGGGCCCGGATTGAGGACTGAAGCTTTCTTT. It is translated as CSVGPGLRTEAFF. The variable domain in full, completed from reference TRBV29-1 and TRBJ1-1, reads SAVISQKPSRDICQRGTSLTIQCQVDSQVTMMFWYRQQPGQSLTLIATANQGSEATYESGFVIDKFPISRPNLTFSTLTVSNMSPEDSSIYLCSVGPGLRTEAFFGQGTRLTVV.

This clonotype was found many times. The CDR3 loop is CASSGSANKNIQYF. CDR3 DNA: TGTGCCAGCAGCGGGAGCGCAAACAAAAACATTCAGTACTTC. The genes are TRBV9 and TRBJ2-4; D remains ambiguous. The V gene lost 3 bases and the J gene lost 3 bases, with 10 bases spanning the gap. From germline, CDR1 is SGDLS and CDR2 YYNGEE. This CDR3 contains 14 residues.

This clonotype has at least ten counts. The rearrangement links TRBV5-1 to TRBJ2-2; perhaps D is TRBD1 or TRBD2 (5 bases each). This CDR3 comprises 15 residues. CDR1 SGHRS and CDR2 YFSETQ come from the germline V gene. The V end lost 0 bases, the J end lost 4 bases, and 10 bases lay between the germline ends. DNA for the CDR3: TGCGCCAGCAGCTTGGTGCTTGGGGGCACCGGGGAGCTGTTTTTT. It specifies CASSLVLGGTGELFF.

The V gene is TRBV11-1, the J gene TRBJ2-5; possibly TRBD1 for D (6 bases). Germline-derived CDR1 and CDR2 are SGHAT and FQDESV (reference sequence). CDR3 size: 14 residues. V was cut by 4 bases and J by 7 bases, with 16 bases left in between. CDR3 loop: CASSSTRGHGTQYF. Here the CDR3 DNA reads TGTGCCAGCAGCTCAACTAGGGGACATGGGACCCAGTACTTC.

This chain links TRBV9 with TRBJ2-7, with TRBD1 matching 10 bases. The CDR3 extends over 16 amino acids. CDR1 and CDR2 (germline): SGDLS, YYNGEE. J lost 3 bases, V lost 0 bases, and 6 bases had no gene match. The CDR3 nucleotides are TGTGCCAGCAGCGTAGGATTCGGACAGGGGGTCTACGAGCAGTACTTC. Its protein product is CASSVGFGQGVYEQYF.

This clonotype came up a few times. The chain employs TRBV28 and TRBJ1-2; possibly TRBD1 for D (5 bases). Trimming stripped 6 bases from V and 5 bases from J, with 19 bases between. The CDR3 has 15 residues. The germline CDR1 and CDR2 sequences are MDHEN and SYDVKM. Here the CDR3 reads CASRLQRGGGYGYTF. The CDR3 coding sequence is TGTGCCAGCAGGCTCCAGAGGGGAGGAGGATATGGCTACACCTTC.

This clonotype was seen a few times. The chain combines TRBV20-1 with TRBJ1-1, with D hard to call. Trimming took 0 bases from V and 1 from J, leaving 6 bases between them. The length of the CDR3 is 13 residues. Germline V gene data show CDR1 as DFQATT and CDR2 as SNEGSKA (reference sequence). CDR3 in amino acids: CSARDPANTEAFF. The CDR3, as DNA: TGCAGTGCTAGAGATCCAGCGAACACTGAAGCTTTCTTT.

The chain recombines TRBV6-5 with TRBJ1-2; a possible D gene is TRBD1 (5 bases). Germline lookup yields CDR1 MNHEY and CDR2 SVGAGI. Trimming removed 2 bases at V and 4 bases at J, with 17 bases between. The CDR3 totals 16 residues. The CDR3 loop reads CASSYAGTGEIYGYTF. The CDR3 bases are TGTGCCAGCAGTTACGCCGGGACGGGAGAGATCTATGGCTACACCTTC.

This clonotype was counted at least ten times. The rearrangement uses TRBV28 and TRBJ2-2, with no clear D. Trimming removed 4 bases at V and 3 bases at J, with 21 bases between. The CDR3 covers 18 residues. Germline assignment: CDR1 MDHEN and CDR2 SYDVKM. For the CDR3, the DNA is TGTGCCAGCAGTTCTCCCCGGGCGGCAGCGTCGTACACCGGGGAGCTGTTTTTT. Translating it yields CASSSPRAAASYTGELFF.

As regards this clonotype: The conserved phenylalanine or tryptophan normally closing the CDR3 is absent here, so this likely arose from a read error. This chain links TRBV7-2 with TRBJ2-5; D unresolved. V was trimmed by 3 bases and J by 1 base, leaving 18 bases between them. CDR1 is SGHTA, CDR2 FQGNSA, per germline. The CDR3 has 17 residues. CDR3 bases: TGTGCCAGCAGCTTTGGAACAGCCGTCAACTTCCAAGAGACCCAGTACTGC. It translates to CASSFGTAVNFQETQYC.

This clonotype was seen repeatedly, ten times or more. The chain combines TRBV27 with TRBJ2-7; D remains unclear. V was clipped by 1 base and J by 0 bases, with 10 bases between them. This CDR3 is 15 amino acids long. Germline V CDR1 and CDR2: MNHEY, SMNVEV (reference sequence). The CDR3 sequence: CASSLFPRTSYEQYF. DNA for the CDR3: TGTGCCAGCAGTTTATTCCCTCGTACCTCCTACGAGCAGTACTTC.

This clonotype was counted many times. This sequence joins TRBV11-2 and TRBJ2-3; the match to TRBD2 covers 7 bases. The ends lost 0 bases at V and 6 bases at J; junction bases unmatched: 6. Germline V gene lookup returns CDR1 SGHAT and CDR2 FQNNGV. The CDR3 sequence is 15 residues long. The CDR3 spells CASSLERLAGDTQYF. CDR3 DNA: TGTGCCAGCAGCTTAGAGCGACTAGCCGGGGATACGCAGTATTTT. The full variable domain, rest sourced from reference TRBV11-2 and TRBJ2-3, is EAGVAQSPRYKIIEKRQSVAFWCNPISGHATLYWYQQILGQGPKLLIQFQNNGVVDDSQLPKDRFSAERLKGVDSTLKIQPAKLEDSAVYLCASSLERLAGDTQYFGPGTRLTVL.

This clonotype was picked up many times. The chain carries TRBV28 and TRBJ2-2, with unresolved D. Germline CDR1 reads MDHEN; CDR2 reads SYDVKM. This CDR3 region has 18 residues. V dropped 5 bases and J dropped 1 base, with 20 bases sitting between them. DNA for the CDR3: TGTGCCAGCAGTACAACGGGCCACCGGGTCAGGAACACCGGGGAGCTGTTTTTT. Translated, it gives CASSTTGHRVRNTGELFF.

This clonotype was counted a few times. The chain has TRBV20-1 and TRBJ2-7; D is possibly TRBD1 (6 bases). The CDR3 totals 14 residues. Trimming cost V 1 base and J 1 base, with 11 bases left between them. Germline V gene sequence: CDR1 DFQATT, CDR2 SNEGSKA (reference sequence). This CDR3 is CSARVTGVSYEQYF. The CDR3 DNA reads as TGCAGTGCTAGAGTGACAGGAGTGTCCTACGAGCAGTACTTC.

This clonotype was picked up many times. The rearrangement links TRBV15 to TRBJ1-5, with D perhaps TRBD1 (6 bases). In germline, CDR1 is LNHNV, CDR2 YYDKDF (reference sequence). CDR3 length: 15 residues. V lost 0 bases and J lost 9, with 15 bases in between. The CDR3 protein is CATSRDQGDTGPQHF. The CDR3 DNA sequence: TGTGCCACCAGCAGAGATCAAGGGGACACGGGGCCCCAGCATTTT.

This sequence joins TRBV2 and TRBJ1-5; D remains ambiguous. The germline gives CDR1 SNHLY, CDR2 FYNNEI. The germline V and J ends were trimmed by 0 bases and 2 bases, with 17 bases remaining between them. The CDR3 has 18 residues. The chain's CDR3 is CASSEAGRRKGGNQPQHF. In nucleotides, the CDR3 is TGTGCCAGCAGTGAAGCGGGCAGAAGGAAGGGTGGCAATCAGCCCCAGCATTTT.

The rearrangement uses TRBV7-9 and TRBJ1-2, with D unresolved. The length of the CDR3 is 14 residues. Germline CDR1 SEHNR, CDR2 FQNEAQ (reference sequence). The germline V and J ends were trimmed by 6 bases and 1 base, with 12 bases remaining between them. The CDR3 loop reads CASSPSLVNYGYTF. Here the CDR3 DNA reads TGTGCCAGCAGTCCCTCACTGGTTAACTATGGCTACACCTTC.

This chain connects TRBV30 to TRBJ2-1, with TRBD2 identical over 7 bases. With 0 bases clipped from V and 8 bases from J, the junction kept 10 bases outside the gene matches. Germline values: CDR1 GTSNPN, CDR2 SVGIG (reference sequence). This CDR3 is 15 amino acids long. The CDR3 loop reads CAWSVTSEPWDEQFF. As DNA, the CDR3 is TGTGCCTGGAGTGTTACTAGCGAACCCTGGGATGAGCAGTTCTTC.